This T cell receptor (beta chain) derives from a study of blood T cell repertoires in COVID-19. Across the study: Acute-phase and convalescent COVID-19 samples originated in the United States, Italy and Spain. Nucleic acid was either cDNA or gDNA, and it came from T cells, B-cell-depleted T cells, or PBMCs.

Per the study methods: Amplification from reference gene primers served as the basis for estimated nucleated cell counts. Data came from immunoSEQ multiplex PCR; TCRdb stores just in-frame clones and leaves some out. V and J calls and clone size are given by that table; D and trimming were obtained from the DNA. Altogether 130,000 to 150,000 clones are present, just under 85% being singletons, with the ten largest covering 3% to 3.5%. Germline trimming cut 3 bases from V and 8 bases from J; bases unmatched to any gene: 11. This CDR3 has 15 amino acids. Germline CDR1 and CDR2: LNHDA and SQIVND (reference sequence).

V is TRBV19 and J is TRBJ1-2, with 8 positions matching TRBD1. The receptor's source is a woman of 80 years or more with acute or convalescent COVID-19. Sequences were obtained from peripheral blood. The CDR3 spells CASSISNPGQEGYTF. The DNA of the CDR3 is TGTGCCAGTAGTATCTCAAACCCGGGACAGGAAGGCTACACCTTC.